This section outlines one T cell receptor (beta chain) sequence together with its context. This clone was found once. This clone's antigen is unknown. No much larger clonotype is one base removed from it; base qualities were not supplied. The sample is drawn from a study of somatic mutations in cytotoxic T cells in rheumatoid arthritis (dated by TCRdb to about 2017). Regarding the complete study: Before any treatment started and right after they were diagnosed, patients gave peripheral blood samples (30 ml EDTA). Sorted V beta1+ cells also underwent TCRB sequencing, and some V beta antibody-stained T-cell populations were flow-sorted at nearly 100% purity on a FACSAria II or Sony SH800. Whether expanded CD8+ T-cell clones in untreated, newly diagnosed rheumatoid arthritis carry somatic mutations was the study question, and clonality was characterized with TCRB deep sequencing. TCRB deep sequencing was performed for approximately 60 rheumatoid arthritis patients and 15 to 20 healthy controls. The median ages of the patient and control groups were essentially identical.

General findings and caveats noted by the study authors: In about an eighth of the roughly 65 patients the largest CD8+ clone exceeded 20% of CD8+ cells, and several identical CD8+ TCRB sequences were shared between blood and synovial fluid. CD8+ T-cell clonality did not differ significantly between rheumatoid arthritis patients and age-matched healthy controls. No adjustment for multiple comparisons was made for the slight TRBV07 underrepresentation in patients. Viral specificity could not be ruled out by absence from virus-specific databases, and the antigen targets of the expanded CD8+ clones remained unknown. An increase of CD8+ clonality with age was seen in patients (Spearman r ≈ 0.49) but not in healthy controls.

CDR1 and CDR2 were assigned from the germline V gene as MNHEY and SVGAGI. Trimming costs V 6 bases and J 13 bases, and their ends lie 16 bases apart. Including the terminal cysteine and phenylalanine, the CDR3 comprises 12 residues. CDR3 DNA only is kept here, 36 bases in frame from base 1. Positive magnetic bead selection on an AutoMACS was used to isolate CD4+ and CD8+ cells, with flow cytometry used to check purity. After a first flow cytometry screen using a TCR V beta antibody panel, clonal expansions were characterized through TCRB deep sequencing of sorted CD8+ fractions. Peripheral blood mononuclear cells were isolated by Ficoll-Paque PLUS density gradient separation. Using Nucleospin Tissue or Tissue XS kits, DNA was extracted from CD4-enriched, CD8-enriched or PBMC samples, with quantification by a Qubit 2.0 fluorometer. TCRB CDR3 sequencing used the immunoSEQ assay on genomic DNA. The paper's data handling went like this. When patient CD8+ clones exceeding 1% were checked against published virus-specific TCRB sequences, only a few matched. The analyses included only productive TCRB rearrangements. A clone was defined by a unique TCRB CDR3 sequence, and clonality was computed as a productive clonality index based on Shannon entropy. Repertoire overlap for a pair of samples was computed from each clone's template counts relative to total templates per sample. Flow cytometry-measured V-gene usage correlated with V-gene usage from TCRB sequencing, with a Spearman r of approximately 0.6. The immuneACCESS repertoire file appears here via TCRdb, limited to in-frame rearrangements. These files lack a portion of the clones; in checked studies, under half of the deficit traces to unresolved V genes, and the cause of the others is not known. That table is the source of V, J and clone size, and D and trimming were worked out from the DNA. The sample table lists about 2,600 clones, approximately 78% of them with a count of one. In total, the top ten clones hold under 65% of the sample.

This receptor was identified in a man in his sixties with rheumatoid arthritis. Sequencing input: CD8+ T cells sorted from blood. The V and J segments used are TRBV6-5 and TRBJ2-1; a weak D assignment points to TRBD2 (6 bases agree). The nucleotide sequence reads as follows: TGTGCCAGCAGGGAGGCTTCGGGACTTCAGTTCTTC. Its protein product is CASREASGLQFF.